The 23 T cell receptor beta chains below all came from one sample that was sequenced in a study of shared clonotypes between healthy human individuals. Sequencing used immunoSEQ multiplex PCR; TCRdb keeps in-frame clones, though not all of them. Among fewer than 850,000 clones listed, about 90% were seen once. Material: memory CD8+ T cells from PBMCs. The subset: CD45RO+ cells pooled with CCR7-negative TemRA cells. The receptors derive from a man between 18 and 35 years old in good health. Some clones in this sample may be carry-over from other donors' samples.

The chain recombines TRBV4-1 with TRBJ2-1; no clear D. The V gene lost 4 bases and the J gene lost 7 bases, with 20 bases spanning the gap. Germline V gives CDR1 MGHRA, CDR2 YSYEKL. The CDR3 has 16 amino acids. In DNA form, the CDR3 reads TGCGCCAGCAGCCCGTTAATTGTCCCGCAGTTGAATGAGCAGTTCTTC. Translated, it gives CASSPLIVPQLNEQFF.

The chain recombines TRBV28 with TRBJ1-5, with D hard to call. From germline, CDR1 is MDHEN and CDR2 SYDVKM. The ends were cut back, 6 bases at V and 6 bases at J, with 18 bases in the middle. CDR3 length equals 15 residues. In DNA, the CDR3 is TGTGCCAGCAGATCGGAAGACGCCCGGGTTCAGCCCCAGCATTTT. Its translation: CASRSEDARVQPQHF. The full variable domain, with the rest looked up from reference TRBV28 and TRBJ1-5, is DVKVTQSSRYLVKRTGEKVFLECVQDMDHENMFWYRQDPGLGLRLIYFSYDVKMKEKGDIPEGYSVSREKKERFSLILESASTNQTSMYLCASRSEDARVQPQHFGDGTRLSIL.

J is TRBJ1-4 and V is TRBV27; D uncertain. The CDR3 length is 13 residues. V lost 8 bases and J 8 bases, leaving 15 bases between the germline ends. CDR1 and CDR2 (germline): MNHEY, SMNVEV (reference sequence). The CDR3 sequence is CASRPRLSEKLFF. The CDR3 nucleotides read TGTGCCAGCCGACCACGGCTGAGCGAAAAACTGTTTTTT.

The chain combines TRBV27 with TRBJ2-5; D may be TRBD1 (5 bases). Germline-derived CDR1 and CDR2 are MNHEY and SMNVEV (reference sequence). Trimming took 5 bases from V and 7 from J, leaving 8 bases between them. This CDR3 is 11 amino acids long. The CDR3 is CASSRGGTQYF. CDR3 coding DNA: TGTGCCAGCAGTAGGGGTGGGACCCAGTACTTC.

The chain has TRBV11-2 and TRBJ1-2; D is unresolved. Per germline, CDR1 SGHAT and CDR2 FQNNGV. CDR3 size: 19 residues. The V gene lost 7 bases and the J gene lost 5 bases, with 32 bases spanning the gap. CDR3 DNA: TGTGCCAGCACCTCGATGGTAGTAGGTGCGGTATTACTTGAGTATGGCTACACCTTC. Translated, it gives CASTSMVVGAVLLEYGYTF. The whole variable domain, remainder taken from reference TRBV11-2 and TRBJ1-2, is EAGVAQSPRYKIIEKRQSVAFWCNPISGHATLYWYQQILGQGPKLLIQFQNNGVVDDSQLPKDRFSAERLKGVDSTLKIQPAKLEDSAVYLCASTSMVVGAVLLEYGYTFGSGTRLTVV.

The DNA for the CDR3 is TGTGCCAGCAGTTTAGGGCTAGTGGGCGAGCAGTTCTTC. Its protein product is CASSLGLVGEQFF. The chain recombines TRBV28 with TRBJ2-1; D not certain. The CDR3 is 13 residues long. The V gene lost 2 bases and the J gene lost 10 bases, with 12 bases spanning the gap. From germline, CDR1 is MDHEN and CDR2 SYDVKM.

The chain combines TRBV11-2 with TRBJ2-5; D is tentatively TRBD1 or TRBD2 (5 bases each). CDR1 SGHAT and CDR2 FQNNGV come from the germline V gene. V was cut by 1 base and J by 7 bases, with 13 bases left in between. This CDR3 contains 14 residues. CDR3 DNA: TGTGCCAGCAGCTTAGGAGGGGTCCCCGGGACCCAGTACTTC. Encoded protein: CASSLGGVPGTQYF.

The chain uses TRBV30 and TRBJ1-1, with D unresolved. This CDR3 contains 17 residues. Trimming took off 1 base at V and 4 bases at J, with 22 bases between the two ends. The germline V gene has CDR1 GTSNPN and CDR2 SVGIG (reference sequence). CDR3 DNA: TGTGCCTGGAGTGGGACCTCCTCGCCGGCACCGGGCACTGAAGCTTTCTTT. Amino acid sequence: CAWSGTSSPAPGTEAFF.

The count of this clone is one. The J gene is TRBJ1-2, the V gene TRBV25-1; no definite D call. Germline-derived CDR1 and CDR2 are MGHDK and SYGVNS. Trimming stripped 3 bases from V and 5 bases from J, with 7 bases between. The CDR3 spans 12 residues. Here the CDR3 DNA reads TGTGCCAGCAGTGAGGGAGATTATGGCTACACCTTC. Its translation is CASSEGDYGYTF.

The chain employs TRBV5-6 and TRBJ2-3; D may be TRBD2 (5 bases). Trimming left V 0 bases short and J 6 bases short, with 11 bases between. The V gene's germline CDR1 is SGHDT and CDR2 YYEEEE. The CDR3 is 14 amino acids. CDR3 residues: CASSLGSVLDTQYF. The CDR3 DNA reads TGTGCCAGCAGCTTGGGTAGCGTTCTGGATACGCAGTATTTT.

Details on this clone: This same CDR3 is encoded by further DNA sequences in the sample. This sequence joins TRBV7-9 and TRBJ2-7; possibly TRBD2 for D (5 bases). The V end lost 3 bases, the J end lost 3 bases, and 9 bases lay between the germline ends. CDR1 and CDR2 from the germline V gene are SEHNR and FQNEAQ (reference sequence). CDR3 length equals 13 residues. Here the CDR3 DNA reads TGTGCCAGCAGCTTGGACTGGGGCTACGAGCAGTACTTC. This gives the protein CASSLDWGYEQYF.

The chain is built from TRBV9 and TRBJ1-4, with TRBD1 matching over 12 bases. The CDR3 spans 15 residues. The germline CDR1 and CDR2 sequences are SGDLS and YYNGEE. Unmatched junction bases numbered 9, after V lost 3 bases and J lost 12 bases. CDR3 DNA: TGTGCCAGCAGCGAGCGTGGGACAGGGGGCGTCCAACTGTTTTTT. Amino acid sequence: CASSERGTGGVQLFF.

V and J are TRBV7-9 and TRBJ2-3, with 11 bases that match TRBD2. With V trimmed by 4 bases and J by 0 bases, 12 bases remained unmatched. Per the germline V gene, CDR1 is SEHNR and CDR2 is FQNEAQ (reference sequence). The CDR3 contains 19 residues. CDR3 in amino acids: CASSWPRGLAGTSTDTQYF. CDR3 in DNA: TGTGCCAGCAGCTGGCCCAGAGGACTAGCGGGTACTAGCACAGATACGCAGTATTTT.

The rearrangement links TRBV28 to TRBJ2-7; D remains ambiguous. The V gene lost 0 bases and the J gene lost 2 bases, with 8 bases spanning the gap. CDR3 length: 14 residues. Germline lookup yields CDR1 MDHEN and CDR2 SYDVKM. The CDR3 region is CASSLWKAAYEQYF. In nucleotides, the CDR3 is TGTGCCAGCAGTTTATGGAAGGCTGCCTACGAGCAGTACTTC.

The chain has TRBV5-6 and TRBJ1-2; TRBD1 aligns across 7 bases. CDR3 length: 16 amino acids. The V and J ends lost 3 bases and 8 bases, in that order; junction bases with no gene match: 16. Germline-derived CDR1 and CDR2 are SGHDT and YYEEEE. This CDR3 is CASSSSGGGPKRGYTF. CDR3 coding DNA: TGTGCCAGCAGCTCCTCAGGAGGGGGCCCCAAAAGGGGCTACACCTTC.

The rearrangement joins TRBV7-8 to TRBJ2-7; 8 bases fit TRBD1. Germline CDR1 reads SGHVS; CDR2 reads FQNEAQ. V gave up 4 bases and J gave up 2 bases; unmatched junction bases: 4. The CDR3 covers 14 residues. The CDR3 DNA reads TGTGCCAGCAGCTCCAGGGGGCACCCCTACGAGCAGTACTTC. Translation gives CASSSRGHPYEQYF.

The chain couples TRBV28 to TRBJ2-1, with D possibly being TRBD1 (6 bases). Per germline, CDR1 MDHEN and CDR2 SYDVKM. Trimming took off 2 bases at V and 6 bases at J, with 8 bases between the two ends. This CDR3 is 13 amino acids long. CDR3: CASSLGQPNEQFF. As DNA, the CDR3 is TGTGCCAGCAGTTTAGGACAGCCCAATGAGCAGTTCTTC.

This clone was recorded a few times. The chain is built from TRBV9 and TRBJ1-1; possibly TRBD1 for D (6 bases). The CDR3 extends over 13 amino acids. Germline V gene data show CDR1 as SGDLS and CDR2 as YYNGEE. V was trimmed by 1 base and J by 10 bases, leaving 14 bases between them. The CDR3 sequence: CASSVSGAGAAFF. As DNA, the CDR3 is TGTGCCAGCAGCGTATCGGGGGCAGGGGCAGCTTTCTTT.

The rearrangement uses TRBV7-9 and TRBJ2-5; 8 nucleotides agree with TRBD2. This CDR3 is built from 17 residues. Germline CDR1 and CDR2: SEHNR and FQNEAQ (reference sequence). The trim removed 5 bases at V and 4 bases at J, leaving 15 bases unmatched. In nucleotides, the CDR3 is TGTGCCAGCAGCCAACCGGGACTAGGGCGGAGGGCAGAGACCCAGTACTTC. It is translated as CASSQPGLGRRAETQYF.

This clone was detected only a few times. The CDR3 DNA reads TGTGCCAGCAGCATCACGATGGGAAGGAAGGACACTGAAGCTTTCTTT. It codes for CASSITMGRKDTEAFF. The chain couples TRBV7-9 to TRBJ1-1; D remains unclear. Germline lookup yields CDR1 SEHNR and CDR2 FQNEAQ (reference sequence). V lost 5 bases, J lost 3 bases, and 19 bases lay in between. The CDR3 consists of 16 residues.

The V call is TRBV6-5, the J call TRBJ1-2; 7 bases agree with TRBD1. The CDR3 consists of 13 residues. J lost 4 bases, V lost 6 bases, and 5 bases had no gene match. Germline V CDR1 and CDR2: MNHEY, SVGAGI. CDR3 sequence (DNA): TGTGCCAGCAGGACAAGGACAGGCTATGGCTACACCTTC. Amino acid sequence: CASRTRTGYGYTF.

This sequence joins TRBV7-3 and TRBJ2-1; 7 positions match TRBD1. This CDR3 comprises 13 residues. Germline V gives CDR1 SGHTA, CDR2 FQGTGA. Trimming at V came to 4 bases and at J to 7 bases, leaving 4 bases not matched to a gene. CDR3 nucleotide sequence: TGTGCCAGCAGCTCAGACAGGGCTAATGAGCAGTTCTTC. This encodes CASSSDRANEQFF.

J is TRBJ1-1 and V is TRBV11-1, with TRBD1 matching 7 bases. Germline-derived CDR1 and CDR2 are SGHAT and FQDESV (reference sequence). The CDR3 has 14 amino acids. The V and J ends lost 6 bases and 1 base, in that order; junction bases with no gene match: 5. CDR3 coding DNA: TGTGCCAGCAGTCCCGACAGGGAGAACACTGAAGCTTTCTTT. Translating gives CASSPDRENTEAFF.